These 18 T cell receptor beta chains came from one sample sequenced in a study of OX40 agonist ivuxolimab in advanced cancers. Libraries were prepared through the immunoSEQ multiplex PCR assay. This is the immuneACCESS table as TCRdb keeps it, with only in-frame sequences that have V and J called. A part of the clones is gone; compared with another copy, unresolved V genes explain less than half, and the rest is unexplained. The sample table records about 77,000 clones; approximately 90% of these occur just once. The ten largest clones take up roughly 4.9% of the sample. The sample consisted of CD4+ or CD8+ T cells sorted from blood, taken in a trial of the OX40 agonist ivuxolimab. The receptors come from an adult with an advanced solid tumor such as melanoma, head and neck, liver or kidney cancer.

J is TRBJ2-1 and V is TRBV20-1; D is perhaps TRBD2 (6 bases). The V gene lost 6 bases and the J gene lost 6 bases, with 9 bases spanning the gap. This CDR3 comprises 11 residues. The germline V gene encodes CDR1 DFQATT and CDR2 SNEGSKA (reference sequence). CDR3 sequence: CSATSPNEQFF. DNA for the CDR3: TGCAGTGCCACTAGCCCCAATGAGCAGTTCTTC.

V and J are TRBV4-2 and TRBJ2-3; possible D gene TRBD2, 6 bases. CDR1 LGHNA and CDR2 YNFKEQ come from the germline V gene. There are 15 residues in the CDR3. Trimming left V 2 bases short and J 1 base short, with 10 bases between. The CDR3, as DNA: TGTGCCAGCAGCCAACGGGACTCCCGCACAGATACGCAGTATTTT. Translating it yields CASSQRDSRTDTQYF.

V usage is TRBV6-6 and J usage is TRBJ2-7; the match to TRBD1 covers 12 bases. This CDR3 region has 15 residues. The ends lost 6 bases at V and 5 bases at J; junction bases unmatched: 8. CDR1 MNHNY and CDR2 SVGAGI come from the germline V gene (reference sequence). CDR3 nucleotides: TGTGCCAGCAGCCCCGCTGGGACAGGGGGCGACGAGCAGTACTTC. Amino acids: CASSPAGTGGDEQYF.

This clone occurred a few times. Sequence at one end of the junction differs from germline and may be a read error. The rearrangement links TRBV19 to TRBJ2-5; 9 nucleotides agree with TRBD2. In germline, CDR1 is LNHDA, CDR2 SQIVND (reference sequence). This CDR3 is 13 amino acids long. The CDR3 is CASRIAGAETQYF. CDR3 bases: TGTGCCAGTAGAATAGCGGGAGCAGAGACCCAGTACTTC.

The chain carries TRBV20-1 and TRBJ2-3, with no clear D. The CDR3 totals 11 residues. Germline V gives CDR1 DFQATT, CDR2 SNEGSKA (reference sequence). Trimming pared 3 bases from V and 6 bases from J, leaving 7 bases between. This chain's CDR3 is CSASEADTQYF. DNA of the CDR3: TGCAGTGCTAGCGAAGCGGATACGCAGTATTTT.

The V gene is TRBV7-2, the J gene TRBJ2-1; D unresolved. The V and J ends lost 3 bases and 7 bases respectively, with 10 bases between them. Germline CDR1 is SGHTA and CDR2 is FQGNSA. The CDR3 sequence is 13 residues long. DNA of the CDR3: TGTGCCAGCAGCTTCTCGAGAATAAATGAGCAGTTCTTC. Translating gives CASSFSRINEQFF.

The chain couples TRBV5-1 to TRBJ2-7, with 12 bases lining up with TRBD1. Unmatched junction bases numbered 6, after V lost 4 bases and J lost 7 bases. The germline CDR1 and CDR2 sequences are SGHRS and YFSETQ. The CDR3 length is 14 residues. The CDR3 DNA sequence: TGCGCCAGCAGCCTGGGACAGGGGGCAAATGAGCAGTACTTC. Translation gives CASSLGQGANEQYF.

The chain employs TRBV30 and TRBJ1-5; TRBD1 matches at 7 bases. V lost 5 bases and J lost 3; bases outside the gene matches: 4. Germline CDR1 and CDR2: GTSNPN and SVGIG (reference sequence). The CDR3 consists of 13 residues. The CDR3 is CAWAQGINQPQHF. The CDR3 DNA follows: TGTGCCTGGGCACAGGGGATCAATCAGCCCCAGCATTTT.

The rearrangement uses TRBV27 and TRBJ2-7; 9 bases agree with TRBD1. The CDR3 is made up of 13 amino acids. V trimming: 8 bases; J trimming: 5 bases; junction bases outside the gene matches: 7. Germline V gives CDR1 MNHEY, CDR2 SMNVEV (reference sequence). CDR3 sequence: CASRGTGRDEQYF. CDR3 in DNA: TGTGCCAGCCGGGGGACAGGGAGAGACGAGCAGTACTTC.

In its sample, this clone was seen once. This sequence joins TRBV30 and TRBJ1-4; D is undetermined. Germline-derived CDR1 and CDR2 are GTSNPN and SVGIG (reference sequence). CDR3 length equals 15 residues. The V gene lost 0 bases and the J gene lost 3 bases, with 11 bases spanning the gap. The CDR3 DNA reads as TGTGCCTGGAGTGTAAGTGGGAGGGCTAATGAAAAACTGTTTTTT. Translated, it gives CAWSVSGRANEKLFF.

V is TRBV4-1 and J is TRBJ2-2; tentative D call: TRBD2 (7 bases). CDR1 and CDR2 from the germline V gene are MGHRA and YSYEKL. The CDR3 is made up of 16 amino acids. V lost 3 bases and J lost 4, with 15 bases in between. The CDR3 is CASSQGGAPITGELFF. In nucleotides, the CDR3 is TGCGCCAGCAGCCAGGGGGGGGCGCCGATCACCGGGGAGCTGTTTTTT.

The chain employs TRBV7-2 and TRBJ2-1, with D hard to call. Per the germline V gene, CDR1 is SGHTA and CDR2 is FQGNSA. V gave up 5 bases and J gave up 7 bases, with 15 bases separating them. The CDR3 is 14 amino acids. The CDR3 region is CASSPGRSRNEQFF. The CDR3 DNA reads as TGTGCCAGCAGCCCCGGTAGGTCCCGGAATGAGCAGTTCTTC.

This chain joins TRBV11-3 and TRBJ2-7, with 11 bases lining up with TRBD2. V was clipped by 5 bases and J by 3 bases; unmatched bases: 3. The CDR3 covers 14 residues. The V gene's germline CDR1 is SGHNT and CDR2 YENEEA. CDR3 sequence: CASSPTSGSYEQYF. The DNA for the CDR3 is TGTGCCAGCAGCCCCACTAGCGGGAGCTACGAGCAGTACTTC.

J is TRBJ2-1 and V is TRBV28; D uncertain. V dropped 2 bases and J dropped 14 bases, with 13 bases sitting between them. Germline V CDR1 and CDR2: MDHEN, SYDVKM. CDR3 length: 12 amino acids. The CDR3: CASSLPPARKFF. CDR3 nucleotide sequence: TGTGCCAGCAGTTTACCCCCGGCTAGGAAGTTCTTC.

The CDR3 loop is CASSWLSGHYGYTF. The CDR3, as DNA: TGTGCCAGCAGTTGGCTTTCAGGGCACTATGGCTACACCTTC. This chain joins TRBV28 and TRBJ1-2; a possible D gene is TRBD1 (5 bases). This CDR3 has 14 residues. The V end lost 4 bases, the J end lost 3 bases, and 12 bases lay between the germline ends. CDR1 is MDHEN and CDR2 is SYDVKM in the germline V gene.

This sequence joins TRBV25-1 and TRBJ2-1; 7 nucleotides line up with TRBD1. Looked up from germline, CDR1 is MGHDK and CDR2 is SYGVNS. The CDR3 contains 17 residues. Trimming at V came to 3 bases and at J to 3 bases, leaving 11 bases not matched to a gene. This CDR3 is CASSDTLDRRHYNEQFF. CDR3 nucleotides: TGTGCCAGCAGTGACACCCTGGACAGGAGACACTACAATGAGCAGTTCTTC.

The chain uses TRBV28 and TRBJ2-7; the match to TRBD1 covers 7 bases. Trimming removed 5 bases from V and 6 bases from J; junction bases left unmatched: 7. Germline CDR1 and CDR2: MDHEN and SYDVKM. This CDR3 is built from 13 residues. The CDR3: CASSPLQGIEQYF. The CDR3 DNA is TGTGCCAGCAGTCCCCTACAGGGGATCGAGCAGTACTTC.

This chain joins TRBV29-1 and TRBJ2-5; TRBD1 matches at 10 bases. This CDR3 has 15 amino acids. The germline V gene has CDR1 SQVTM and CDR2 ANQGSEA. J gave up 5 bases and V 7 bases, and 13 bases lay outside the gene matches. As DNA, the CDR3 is TGCAGCGCACTCAGTGACAGGGGGCTAGGGGAGACCCAGTACTTC. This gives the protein CSALSDRGLGETQYF.